These T cell receptor beta chains were read from a single sample in a study of T cells in tumors after PD-1 blockade. TCRdb keeps only in-frame clones here, not all; method: immunoSEQ multiplex PCR. The sample shows around 50,000 clones, 60% to 80% of them seen only once. The starting material was PBMCs, obtained before anti-PD-1 treatment. Every receptor here comes from a human donor with basal cell carcinoma. Both conserved end residues are part of each CDR3. The D gene is left open where the match is weak. The size of a clone is reported for some rows only, either as once, few or many, or as a class for expanded clones.

TRBJ2-2	TRBV19	once	TRBD2	TGTGCCAGTAGTATTCGAGGGACTAGCAACACCGGGGAGCTGTTTTTT	CASSIRGTSNTGELFF
TRBJ1-5	TRBV19	few	TRBD1	TGTGCCAGTAGACCGAACAGGGGCGGCAATCAGCCCCAGCATTTT	CASRPNRGGNQPQHF
TRBJ2-1	TRBV7-9	-	-	TGTGCCAGCAGCCTCGAGGGGGGTGAGCAGTTCTTC	CASSLEGGEQFF
TRBJ2-3	TRBV5-1	-	-	TGCGCCAGCAGCTTGGAGGGGGGGACAGATACGCAGTATTTT	CASSLEGGTDTQYF
TRBJ2-1	TRBV2	once	-	TGTGCCAGCAGTGACCCGCTCAATGAGCAGTTCTTC	CASSDPLNEQFF
TRBJ1-2	TRBV9	-	TRBD1	TGTGCCAGCAGCCCAACAACCTCAGGGGGCTGGGACTATGGCTACACCTTC	CASSPTTSGGWDYGYTF
TRBJ1-1	TRBV2	-	-	TGTGCCAGCAGTGAGTTGGAGAACACTGAAGCTTTCTTT	CASSELENTEAFF
TRBJ1-2	TRBV5-6	once	TRBD1	TGTGCCAGCAGGGGGAGACAGGGAGCTAACTATGGCTACACCTTC	CASRGRQGANYGYTF
TRBJ2-7	TRBV5-1	-	TRBD1	TGCGCCAGCAGCCCGAACGCAGGGGGAAACGAGCAGTACTTC	CASSPNAGGNEQYF
TRBJ2-5	TRBV7-3	-	-	TGTGCCAGCAGCTACAGGGAAGGAGAGACCCAGTACTTC	CASSYREGETQYF
TRBJ1-4	TRBV2	-	-	TGTGCCAGCACCGATCGAGGGCCCGCTAATGAAAAACTGTTTTTT	CASTDRGPANEKLFF
TRBJ2-3	TRBV6-4	medium-sized	-	TGTGCCAGCAGTGATGGTGGGAGCGCAGATACGCAGTATTTT	CASSDGGSADTQYF
TRBJ1-1	TRBV19	once	-	TGTGCCAGTAGTATGCGTCGGGGTCTCAAGGAAACAGCTTTCTTT	CASSMRRGLKETAFF
TRBJ2-7	TRBV10-3	-	TRBD2	TGTGCCATCAGTTTGCGGGAGGACTCCTACGAGCAGTACTTC	CAISLREDSYEQYF
TRBJ1-6	TRBV9	few	TRBD1	TGTGCCAGCAGCGCCGGGAACCCTGGACAGGGTAGCTCACCCCTCCACTTT	CASSAGNPGQGSSPLHF
TRBJ2-1	TRBV7-2	large	-	TGTGCCAGCAGCTTAGGTTGGAACTCCTACAATGAGCAGTTCTTC	CASSLGWNSYNEQFF
TRBJ1-1	TRBV6-6	medium-sized	-	TGTGCCAGCAGTCGCCCGACAGGTCTATCCGTGTGGGAAGCTTTCTTT	CASSRPTGLSVWEAFF
TRBJ1-6	TRBV3-1/TRBV3-2	few	-	TGTGCCAGCAGCCAGAACCTTAATTCACCCCTCCACTTT	CASSQNLNSPLHF
TRBJ2-7	TRBV5-5	-	-	TGTGCCAGCAGCTTGTATAAGTTTTCCTACGAGCAGTACTTC	CASSLYKFSYEQYF
TRBJ1-2	TRBV5-5	-	TRBD1	TGTGCCAGCAGCTTGGCCGGGACAGGAGTTGTCTATGGCTACACCTTC	CASSLAGTGVVYGYTF
TRBJ1-4	TRBV21-1	-	-	TGTGCCGTCGGACGGTTTAATGAAAAACTGTTTTTT	CAVGRFNEKLFF
TRBJ2-3	TRBV5-4	few	TRBD1	TGTGCCAGCAGCATAGGGGGCGCGGGTGTGACAGATACGCAGTATTTT	CASSIGGAGVTDTQYF
TRBJ1-1	TRBV27	-	-	TGTGCCAGCAGTTTAAGCGGGTTGACTGCAGCTTTCTTT	CASSLSGLTAAFF
TRBJ1-2	TRBV5-4	-	-	TGTGCCAGCAGCTCCGTGACCTCAAACTATGGCTACACCTTC	CASSSVTSNYGYTF
TRBJ2-7	TRBV9	-	-	TGTGCCAGCAGCGTATCGGCAGGCGCCCTCGAGCAGTACTTC	CASSVSAGALEQYF
TRBJ1-3	TRBV21-1	-	-	TGTGCCAGCAGCAAAGACGTTTACTCTGGAAACACCATATATTTT	CASSKDVYSGNTIYF
TRBJ1-5	TRBV29-1	few	TRBD1	TGCAGCGTTTCGGGGACAGGGGGTCGCAATCAGCCCCAGCATTTT	CSVSGTGGRNQPQHF
TRBJ1-2	TRBV5-6	-	TRBD1	TGTGCCAGCAGCTTGGAAGTGTTACCGGGACAGGGGGCGATCGGCTACACCTTC	CASSLEVLPGQGAIGYTF
TRBJ2-7	TRBV30	-	TRBD2	TGTGCCTGGAGTGCCGGGACTACTTTCAACGAGCAGTACTTC	CAWSAGTTFNEQYF
TRBJ2-1	TRBV19	-	TRBD2	TGTGCCAGTAGTATGGGACTAGACTACAATGAGCAGTTCTTC	CASSMGLDYNEQFF
TRBJ2-1	TRBV5-4	-	TRBD2	TGTGCCAGCAGCTCTACTAGCGGGGGGGCCTGGAATGAGCAGTTCTTC	CASSSTSGGAWNEQFF
TRBJ2-3	TRBV10-2	-	TRBD2	TGCGCCAGCAGGCCGGGGGGGGGCACAGATACGCAGTATTTT	CASRPGGGTDTQYF
TRBJ2-7	TRBV6-5	few	-	TGTGCCAGCAGTTACTCCCCAGGGAGCTCCTACGAGCAGTACTTC	CASSYSPGSSYEQYF
TRBJ1-6	TRBV5-4	-	-	TGTGCCAGCAGCTTGGAGCCTCAACTCTCCTATAATTCACCCCTCCACTTT	CASSLEPQLSYNSPLHF
TRBJ2-3	TRBV19	-	-	TGTGCCAGTAAATTGTACAAAACGACAGATACGCAGTATTTT	CASKLYKTTDTQYF
TRBJ2-7	TRBV4-2	few	TRBD2	TGTGCCAGCAGCCCCCCGGCGTACGGGGGGGTTGTTAAGAAGGAGTACTTC	CASSPPAYGGVVKKEYF
TRBJ2-7	TRBV27	-	-	TGTGCCAGCAGACCCATGGGGGACACCTACGAGCAGTACTTC	CASRPMGDTYEQYF
TRBJ1-1	TRBV5-4	few	TRBD1	TGTGCCAGCAGCAGCTCCGGGACAGGTCACATGAACACTGAAGCTTTCTTT	CASSSSGTGHMNTEAFF
TRBJ2-3	TRBV7-2	-	-	TGTGCCAGCACCTCAAGGGATACGCAGTATTTT	CASTSRDTQYF
TRBJ1-2	TRBV20-1	-	-	TGCAGTGCTAGTTCGGGCGGACGCAACTATGGCTACACCTTC	CSASSGGRNYGYTF
TRBJ1-2	TRBV2	-	-	TGTGCCAGCAGTTGGGCATCAGGACCTAACTATGGCTACACCTTC	CASSWASGPNYGYTF
TRBJ2-3	TRBV28	-	TRBD1	TGTGCCAGCAGTTCCACCGGGGACAGGGGGAGTGATACGCAGTATTTT	CASSSTGDRGSDTQYF
TRBJ2-6	TRBV24-1	once	-	TGTGCCACCAGTGATGGGGCGGGGACATTGGGGGTCTCTGGGGCCAACGTCCTGACTTTC	CATSDGAGTLGVSGANVLTF
TRBJ1-6	TRBV10-2	few	TRBD1	TGCGCCAGCAGTGTCAGGGGGCGCGGAAATTCACCCCTCCACTTT	CASSVRGRGNSPLHF
TRBJ2-7	TRBV28	-	-	TGTGCCAGCAGTTTGGTGGGGCGGGAGCAGTACTTC	CASSLVGREQYF
TRBJ1-2	TRBV2	-	-	TGTGCCAGCGCCCGGGACTTGTTTGGCTACACCTTC	CASARDLFGYTF
TRBJ1-1	TRBV7-2	once	-	TGTGCCAGCAGCTTTCTGGGGGGGCGGACTGAAGCTTTCTTT	CASSFLGGRTEAFF
TRBJ2-5	TRBV6-5	-	-	TGTGCCAGCAGGTTAAGCCAAGAGACCCAGTACTTC	CASRLSQETQYF
TRBJ1-1	TRBV10-2	-	-	TGCGCCAGCAGTGAGCAGAGATTGAACACTGAAGCTTTCTTT	CASSEQRLNTEAFF
TRBJ2-3	TRBV2	-	-	TGTGCCAGCAACCAACCTGGCGGGAGACAGGGCGGAGATACGCAGTATTTT	CASNQPGGRQGGDTQYF
TRBJ2-3	TRBV3-1/TRBV3-2	-	TRBD2	TGTGCCAGCAGCCCGGCGGCGGGAGGCAGATCAGATACGCAGTATTTT	CASSPAAGGRSDTQYF
TRBJ1-6	TRBV5-1	-	-	TGCGCCAGCAGCTTGGTGGGGGGAGAAAACTCACCCCTCCACTTT	CASSLVGGENSPLHF
TRBJ2-7	TRBV19	-	-	TGTGCCAGTAGTATAGGCAGGGACTACGAGCAGTACTTC	CASSIGRDYEQYF
TRBJ1-3	TRBV6-6	-	TRBD1	TGTGCCAGCAGGGGACAGATGAACACCATATATTTT	CASRGQMNTIYF
TRBJ2-7	TRBV15	-	TRBD1	TGTGCCACCAGCAGAGATTGGGGACAGTCCTACGAGCAGTACTTC	CATSRDWGQSYEQYF